A selection of T cell receptor beta chains follows, all from one sample in a study of T cell repertoires in ileal Crohn's disease. The method was immunoSEQ multiplex PCR; TCRdb's version includes in-frame clones alone and lacks a portion of them. The sample includes approximately 27,000 clones, approximately 78% of them seen just once. Sequenced sample: ileal tissue. The receptor source for this set is an adult with Crohn's disease. The CDR3 runs from the conserved cysteine through the conserved F or W. The order of the fields is clone size, D gene, CDR3 length, V gene, J gene, CDR3 DNA, CDR3 protein. D genes are given only for firm matches. Only part of the rows carry a size: once, few, many, or a class if the clone is expanded.

clone_size: .; d_call: TRBD1; cdr3_length: 15; v_call: TRBV4-2; j_call: TRBJ2-7; cdr3_nt: TGTGCCAGCAGCCAAGATGTGGGACAGGTGTACGAGCAGTACTTC; cdr3_aa: CASSQDVGQVYEQYF
clone_size: .; d_call: .; cdr3_length: 13; v_call: TRBV5-1; j_call: TRBJ1-2; cdr3_nt: TGCGCCAGCAGCTTGGGCGCAAACTATGGCTACACCTTC; cdr3_aa: CASSLGANYGYTF
clone_size: .; d_call: .; cdr3_length: 15; v_call: TRBV6-5; j_call: TRBJ2-7; cdr3_nt: TGTGCCAGCAGAGGACATGGCGGGGCGACCTACGAGCAGTACTTC; cdr3_aa: CASRGHGGATYEQYF
clone_size: .; d_call: .; cdr3_length: 16; v_call: TRBV5-1; j_call: TRBJ1-4; cdr3_nt: TGCGCCAGCAGCTTGGCCCTAGGCTCGTTCAATGAAAAACTGTTTTTT; cdr3_aa: CASSLALGSFNEKLFF
clone_size: .; d_call: TRBD2; cdr3_length: 16; v_call: TRBV19; j_call: TRBJ2-7; cdr3_nt: TGTGCCAGTAGTAACGGGGGGGCTAGGGGTTCCTACGAGCAGTACTTC; cdr3_aa: CASSNGGARGSYEQYF
clone_size: .; d_call: TRBD2; cdr3_length: 14; v_call: TRBV29-1; j_call: TRBJ2-3; cdr3_nt: TGCAGCGTTCGGACTAGCGGGGGATCAGATACGCAGTATTTT; cdr3_aa: CSVRTSGGSDTQYF
clone_size: .; d_call: .; cdr3_length: 14; v_call: TRBV6-5; j_call: TRBJ1-4; cdr3_nt: TGTGCCAGCAGACCCCAGGGCGTCAGGGAAAAACTGTTTTTT; cdr3_aa: CASRPQGVREKLFF
clone_size: .; d_call: .; cdr3_length: 11; v_call: TRBV29-1; j_call: TRBJ2-5; cdr3_nt: TGCAGCGTTGTTTACTGGGAGACCCAGTACTTC; cdr3_aa: CSVVYWETQYF
clone_size: few; d_call: TRBD1; cdr3_length: 14; v_call: TRBV2; j_call: TRBJ1-1; cdr3_nt: TGTGCCAGCAGGGACAGGGACTTCGGCACTGAAGCTTTCTTT; cdr3_aa: CASRDRDFGTEAFF
clone_size: .; d_call: .; cdr3_length: 15; v_call: TRBV10-2; j_call: TRBJ2-1; cdr3_nt: TGCGCCAGCAGTGTTCCCCCTAGCTCCTACAATGAGCAGTTCTTC; cdr3_aa: CASSVPPSSYNEQFF
clone_size: .; d_call: TRBD2; cdr3_length: 14; v_call: TRBV9; j_call: TRBJ2-7; cdr3_nt: TGTGCCAGCAGCGTGGGGGGGATCTCCTACGAGCAGTACTTC; cdr3_aa: CASSVGGISYEQYF
clone_size: .; d_call: TRBD2; cdr3_length: 15; v_call: TRBV6-5; j_call: TRBJ2-3; cdr3_nt: TGTGCCAGCAGTTACTCGGCGGGGGGGGTAGATACGCAGTATTTT; cdr3_aa: CASSYSAGGVDTQYF
clone_size: .; d_call: .; cdr3_length: 15; v_call: TRBV5-4; j_call: TRBJ1-1; cdr3_nt: TGTGCCAGCAGCTTGGCCTTAGGGGTTAGCACTGAAGCTTTCTTT; cdr3_aa: CASSLALGVSTEAFF
clone_size: .; d_call: TRBD1; cdr3_length: 16; v_call: TRBV6-5; j_call: TRBJ2-1; cdr3_nt: TGTGCCAGCAGTTCCACCGGGACAGGGGCTTACAATGAGCAGTTCTTC; cdr3_aa: CASSSTGTGAYNEQFF
clone_size: .; d_call: TRBD1; cdr3_length: 12; v_call: TRBV7-9; j_call: TRBJ1-1; cdr3_nt: TGTGCCAGCAGCCCGGACAGGGGTGAAGCTTTCTTT; cdr3_aa: CASSPDRGEAFF
clone_size: .; d_call: .; cdr3_length: 13; v_call: TRBV5-1; j_call: TRBJ2-3; cdr3_nt: TGCGCCAGCAGCTTGGTCGGGGCAGATACGCAGTATTTT; cdr3_aa: CASSLVGADTQYF
clone_size: .; d_call: .; cdr3_length: 13; v_call: TRBV11-3; j_call: TRBJ1-2; cdr3_nt: TGTGCCAGCAGCTTAGCCGGGGGCTATGGCTACACCTTC; cdr3_aa: CASSLAGGYGYTF
clone_size: .; d_call: .; cdr3_length: 14; v_call: TRBV6-6; j_call: TRBJ1-4; cdr3_nt: TGTGCCAGCAGTGACTTTAGCAGTCAGGAAAAACTGTTTTTT; cdr3_aa: CASSDFSSQEKLFF
clone_size: .; d_call: .; cdr3_length: 15; v_call: TRBV7-9; j_call: TRBJ2-7; cdr3_nt: TGTGCCAGCAGCCCACTAGGACAGCTAACCTACGAGCAGTACTTC; cdr3_aa: CASSPLGQLTYEQYF
clone_size: .; d_call: TRBD2; cdr3_length: 16; v_call: TRBV4-2; j_call: TRBJ2-1; cdr3_nt: TGTGCCAGCAGCCAAGATCCCAGCGGGGGTGGGAATGAGCAGTTCTTC; cdr3_aa: CASSQDPSGGGNEQFF
clone_size: .; d_call: TRBD2; cdr3_length: 13; v_call: TRBV5-8; j_call: TRBJ2-7; cdr3_nt: TGTGCCAGCAGCCCGGGACTAGCCTACGAGCAGTACTTC; cdr3_aa: CASSPGLAYEQYF
clone_size: .; d_call: .; cdr3_length: 15; v_call: TRBV7-2; j_call: TRBJ2-7; cdr3_nt: TGTGCCAGCAGCTTACTCCGTGGGAGTGCGTACGAGCAGTACTTC; cdr3_aa: CASSLLRGSAYEQYF
clone_size: .; d_call: .; cdr3_length: 16; v_call: TRBV5-1; j_call: TRBJ2-2; cdr3_nt: TGCGCCAGCAGCTGGGGCGGGGTATCGGGCACCGGGGAGCTGTTTTTT; cdr3_aa: CASSWGGVSGTGELFF
clone_size: .; d_call: TRBD1; cdr3_length: 13; v_call: TRBV6-5; j_call: TRBJ1-6; cdr3_nt: TGTGCCAGCAGACGGGACAGGGAATCACCCCTCCACTTT; cdr3_aa: CASRRDRESPLHF
clone_size: once; d_call: .; cdr3_length: 14; v_call: TRBV27; j_call: TRBJ1-1; cdr3_nt: TGTGCCAGCAGTTTATGGGGGGACGGCACTGAAGCTTTCTTT; cdr3_aa: CASSLWGDGTEAFF
clone_size: few; d_call: TRBD2; cdr3_length: 16; v_call: TRBV25-1; j_call: TRBJ2-1; cdr3_nt: TGTGCCAGCATTAGAACGGGGACTAGCGGGGGGAATGAGCAGTTCTTC; cdr3_aa: CASIRTGTSGGNEQFF
clone_size: .; d_call: .; cdr3_length: 13; v_call: TRBV15; j_call: TRBJ1-5; cdr3_nt: TGTGCCACCAGCAGAGATATAGATCAGCCCCAGCATTTT; cdr3_aa: CATSRDIDQPQHF
clone_size: .; d_call: .; cdr3_length: 16; v_call: TRBV7-2; j_call: TRBJ1-5; cdr3_nt: TGTGCCAGCAGCTTAGGGGGGGTCAGGGTGGGACAGCCCCAGCATTTT; cdr3_aa: CASSLGGVRVGQPQHF
clone_size: .; d_call: .; cdr3_length: 16; v_call: TRBV18; j_call: TRBJ1-1; cdr3_nt: TGTGCCAGCTCACCATATCATACGGGGAGAAACACTGAAGCTTTCTTT; cdr3_aa: CASSPYHTGRNTEAFF
clone_size: few; d_call: .; cdr3_length: 12; v_call: TRBV4-1; j_call: TRBJ2-3; cdr3_nt: TGCGCCAGCAGCCAAGACGGAGATACGCAGTATTTT; cdr3_aa: CASSQDGDTQYF
clone_size: .; d_call: TRBD2; cdr3_length: 15; v_call: TRBV6-6; j_call: TRBJ2-5; cdr3_nt: TGTGCCAGCAGCCCTAGCGGGGGAGTTTGGGAGACCCAGTACTTC; cdr3_aa: CASSPSGGVWETQYF
clone_size: .; d_call: .; cdr3_length: 15; v_call: TRBV19; j_call: TRBJ1-1; cdr3_nt: TGTGCCAGTAGTATAGGAGTCGTTATGAACACTGAAGCTTTCTTT; cdr3_aa: CASSIGVVMNTEAFF
clone_size: .; d_call: .; cdr3_length: 17; v_call: TRBV5-6; j_call: TRBJ2-3; cdr3_nt: TGTGCCAGCAGCTTGTACGGGGGACCTACTAGCACAGATACGCAGTATTTT; cdr3_aa: CASSLYGGPTSTDTQYF
clone_size: few; d_call: .; cdr3_length: 14; v_call: TRBV6-5; j_call: TRBJ1-2; cdr3_nt: TGTGCCAGCAGTTACTCGGGGGGATCGGATGGCTACACCTTC; cdr3_aa: CASSYSGGSDGYTF
clone_size: .; d_call: .; cdr3_length: 14; v_call: TRBV5-8; j_call: TRBJ1-2; cdr3_nt: TGTGCCAGCAGCTGGGCGGAGGGTTACTATGGCTACACCTTC; cdr3_aa: CASSWAEGYYGYTF
clone_size: .; d_call: .; cdr3_length: 13; v_call: TRBV10-3; j_call: TRBJ1-5; cdr3_nt: TGTGCCATCAGTTCCGGTTCCAATCAGCCCCAGCATTTT; cdr3_aa: CAISSGSNQPQHF
clone_size: .; d_call: .; cdr3_length: 16; v_call: TRBV4-1; j_call: TRBJ2-7; cdr3_nt: TGCGCCAGCAGCCAATTTGTAGCTCAAGGAAACTACGAGCAGTACTTC; cdr3_aa: CASSQFVAQGNYEQYF
clone_size: .; d_call: .; cdr3_length: 16; v_call: TRBV15; j_call: TRBJ1-5; cdr3_nt: TGTGCCACCAGCAGAGATGCCCATTTACGGGTCCAGCCCCAGCATTTT; cdr3_aa: CATSRDAHLRVQPQHF
clone_size: .; d_call: .; cdr3_length: 14; v_call: TRBV13; j_call: TRBJ2-3; cdr3_nt: TGTGCCAGCAGCCTACGACAGGCCCCAGATACGCAGTATTTT; cdr3_aa: CASSLRQAPDTQYF
clone_size: once; d_call: TRBD1; cdr3_length: 15; v_call: TRBV2; j_call: TRBJ1-6; cdr3_nt: TGTGCCAGCAGGGTTGGACAGGGGGATAATTCACCCCTCCACTTT; cdr3_aa: CASRVGQGDNSPLHF
clone_size: .; d_call: TRBD1; cdr3_length: 19; v_call: TRBV4-1; j_call: TRBJ1-1; cdr3_nt: TGCGCCAGCAGCCAAGTTGCCCAGGGGGCTACTGGGTTGAACACTGAAGCTTTCTTT; cdr3_aa: CASSQVAQGATGLNTEAFF
clone_size: .; d_call: TRBD2; cdr3_length: 16; v_call: TRBV6-1; j_call: TRBJ2-7; cdr3_nt: TGTGCCAGCAGTGAAGAGGGGGGACTAGCAGGCTACGAGCAGTACTTC; cdr3_aa: CASSEEGGLAGYEQYF
clone_size: .; d_call: .; cdr3_length: 13; v_call: TRBV7-6; j_call: TRBJ1-6; cdr3_nt: TGTGCCACCGGGGGGGGCATAGGTTCACCCCTCCACTTT; cdr3_aa: CATGGGIGSPLHF
clone_size: .; d_call: .; cdr3_length: 16; v_call: TRBV4-1; j_call: TRBJ2-5; cdr3_nt: TGCGCCAGCAGCCCGCAGGCAGGGCCCAATTTACAGACCCAGTACTTC; cdr3_aa: CASSPQAGPNLQTQYF
clone_size: .; d_call: .; cdr3_length: 13; v_call: TRBV27; j_call: TRBJ1-1; cdr3_nt: TGTGCCAGCATCGGGGGGATGAACACTGAAGCTTTCTTT; cdr3_aa: CASIGGMNTEAFF
clone_size: .; d_call: .; cdr3_length: 12; v_call: TRBV29-1; j_call: TRBJ2-3; cdr3_nt: TGCAGCGTTGAAGGTTCAGGAACTACGCAGTATTTT; cdr3_aa: CSVEGSGTTQYF
clone_size: few; d_call: .; cdr3_length: 16; v_call: TRBV27; j_call: TRBJ1-6; cdr3_nt: TGTGCCAGCAGTGGAGGATCCTACGGGTATAATTCACCCCTCCACTTT; cdr3_aa: CASSGGSYGYNSPLHF
clone_size: .; d_call: TRBD1; cdr3_length: 14; v_call: TRBV5-1; j_call: TRBJ1-3; cdr3_nt: TGCGCCAGCAGCTTACAGGGGAGGTACGACACCATATATTTT; cdr3_aa: CASSLQGRYDTIYF